Described below is a single T cell receptor beta chain sequence and its context. The sample comes from a study of OX40 agonist ivuxolimab in advanced cancers. Method: immunoSEQ multiplex PCR; TCRdb's copy keeps in-frame clones and lacks some. Of some 110,000 clones in the sample, around 93% were seen once. The CDR3 loop spans 15 amino acids. Germline V lookup: CDR1 MGHDK, CDR2 SYGVNS. V shed 3 bases, J shed 3 bases, and the junction held 6 bases outside the gene matches. This chain links TRBV25-1 with TRBJ1-2; 8 bases line up with TRBD1. This receptor was taken from an adult with an advanced solid tumor such as melanoma, head and neck, liver or kidney cancer. The input for sequencing was CD4+ or CD8+ T cells sorted from blood, taken in a trial of the OX40 agonist ivuxolimab. CDR3: CASSEGGRGHYGYTF. The CDR3 coding sequence is TGTGCCAGCAGTGAGGGGGGCAGGGGGCACTATGGCTACACCTTC.